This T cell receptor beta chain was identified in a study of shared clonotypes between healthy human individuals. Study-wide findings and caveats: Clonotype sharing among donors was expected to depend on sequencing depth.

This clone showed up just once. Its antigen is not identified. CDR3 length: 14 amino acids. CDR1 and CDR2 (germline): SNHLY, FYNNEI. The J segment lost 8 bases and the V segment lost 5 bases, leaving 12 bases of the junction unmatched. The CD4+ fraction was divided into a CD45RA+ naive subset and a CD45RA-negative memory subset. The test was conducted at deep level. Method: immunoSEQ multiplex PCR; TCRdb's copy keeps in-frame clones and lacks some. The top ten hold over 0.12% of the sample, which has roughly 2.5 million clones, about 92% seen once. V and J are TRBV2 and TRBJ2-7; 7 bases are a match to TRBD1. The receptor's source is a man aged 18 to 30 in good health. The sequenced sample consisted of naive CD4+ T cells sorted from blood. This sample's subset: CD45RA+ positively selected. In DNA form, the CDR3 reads TGTGCCAGCAGTCGGGGACAGACCTGGGACAAGCAGTACTTC. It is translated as CASSRGQTWDKQYF.